A selection of T cell receptor beta chains follows, all from one sample in a study of radiation and T cells in renal cell carcinoma. TCRdb's copy holds only in-frame clones and misses some; the assay was immunoSEQ multiplex PCR. The table has about 21,000 clones, 60% to 80% seen once. The sample consisted of blood, taken from a patient whose treatment included radiotherapy and nephrectomy. The receptors come from a man aged 55-75 years with renal cell carcinoma. CDR3s include the opening cysteine and the closing phenylalanine or tryptophan. D genes are given only for firm matches. Expanded clones are given a class, and other clones once, few, many or no size at all.

v_call	d_call	clone_size	j_call	cdr3_nt	cdr3_aa
TRBV4-1	TRBD1	.	TRBJ1-2	TGCGCCAGCAGCCGTTACGAGCAGGGGGCTAACTATGGCTACACCTTC	CASSRYEQGANYGYTF
TRBV10-3	.	.	TRBJ2-6	TGTGCCATCAGTGAGGCGCCGACAGAACTGGGATCAGGGGCCAACGTCCTGACTTTC	CAISEAPTELGSGANVLTF
TRBV11-3	.	.	TRBJ2-1	TGTGCCAGCAGCTTAAACGTCAATGAGCAGTTCTTC	CASSLNVNEQFF
TRBV7-2	TRBD2	.	TRBJ2-7	TGTGCCAGCAGCGTAGCGGGAGGGCCATCCTACGAGCAGTACTTC	CASSVAGGPSYEQYF
TRBV10-3	.	.	TRBJ2-1	TGTGCCATCATGGGGAGCCCCGGGGGAGAGCAGTTCTTC	CAIMGSPGGEQFF
TRBV5-1	TRBD1	few	TRBJ1-5	TGCGCCAGCAGCTCCGGACAGGGGGTTGATCAGCCCCAGCATTTT	CASSSGQGVDQPQHF
TRBV7-2	.	.	TRBJ2-5	TGTGCCAGCAGCTTAGTAAGTGGAGGCCGGGAGACCCAGTACTTC	CASSLVSGGRETQYF
TRBV6-5	.	.	TRBJ1-2	TGTGCCAGCAGTACACAACTGGACGGATATGGCTACACCTTC	CASSTQLDGYGYTF
TRBV12-5	TRBD2	.	TRBJ2-7	TGTGCTAGTGGCCTAGCGGGACCCTACGAGCAGTACTTC	CASGLAGPYEQYF
TRBV6-5	TRBD1	once	TRBJ1-3	TGTGCCAGCAGTCGGCCAGGGGGAGGAAACACCATATATTTT	CASSRPGGGNTIYF
TRBV7-2	TRBD2	few	TRBJ2-3	TGTGCCAGCAGCTTCCTTCTAGCGGGAGGACGCTCCGATACGCAGTATTTT	CASSFLLAGGRSDTQYF
TRBV21-1	.	.	TRBJ1-1	TGTGCCAGCAGCAAGTCTGCCTTCGCCCCGAACACTGAAGCTTTCTTT	CASSKSAFAPNTEAFF
TRBV5-1	.	.	TRBJ2-1	TGCGCCAGCAGCTACTGGACGTTCGATAGTGAGCAGTTCTTC	CASSYWTFDSEQFF
TRBV18	.	.	TRBJ2-3	TGTGCCAGCTCCCTCAGGGGGGCCCTGGGAGATACGCAGTATTTT	CASSLRGALGDTQYF
TRBV19	TRBD2	.	TRBJ2-2	TGTGCCAGTAGTGGACTAGCGGGGGTGTTCGCGAACACCGGGGAGCTGTTTTTT	CASSGLAGVFANTGELFF
TRBV11-2	.	.	TRBJ2-2	TGTGCCAGCAGCTTATGGGGGACCGGGGAGCTGTTTTTT	CASSLWGTGELFF
TRBV6-5	.	.	TRBJ1-5	TGTGCCAGCAGTTACTCATACGGCGCACCCCAGCATTTT	CASSYSYGAPQHF
TRBV7-6	.	.	TRBJ2-3	TGTGCCAGCAGCGTAAGCGTCTCAGATACGCAGTATTTT	CASSVSVSDTQYF
TRBV5-6	.	.	TRBJ2-7	TGTGCCAGCAGCTTGCGTTCCACAGGGCCGAGCTCCTACGAGCAGTACTTC	CASSLRSTGPSSYEQYF
TRBV30	.	.	TRBJ1-5	TGTGCCTGGAGTCGCTGGGGGGCCCAGCCCCAGCATTTT	CAWSRWGAQPQHF
TRBV18	TRBD1	.	TRBJ2-1	TGTGCCAGCTCAGCCGACCAGGGGGAGAATGAGCAGTTCTTC	CASSADQGENEQFF
TRBV12-5	.	.	TRBJ2-7	TGTGCTAGTGGTTTGTTGGGGTACGAGCAGTACTTC	CASGLLGYEQYF
TRBV29-1	TRBD1	few	TRBJ2-5	TGCAGCGCAGGGGGCGGGCACATCCAAGAGACCCAGTACTTC	CSAGGGHIQETQYF
TRBV5-6	.	.	TRBJ2-1	TGTGCCAGCAGCCGAAGGGGACTTGACAATGAGCAGTTCTTC	CASSRRGLDNEQFF
TRBV18	.	.	TRBJ2-3	TGTGCCAGCTCACCAAATCCTTCAGATACGCAGTATTTT	CASSPNPSDTQYF
TRBV9	.	.	TRBJ1-3	TGTGCCAGCAGCGTAGACCCCGGGACGCCTTCTGGAAACACCATATATTTT	CASSVDPGTPSGNTIYF
TRBV25-1	.	.	TRBJ2-7	TGTGCCAGCAGTGAATGGGGGTACGAGCAGTACTTC	CASSEWGYEQYF
TRBV4-1	.	.	TRBJ2-4	TGCGCCAGCAGCCAAGCCTTGGTCGGGACTCAAGGAATAGCCAAAAACATTCAGTACTTC	CASSQALVGTQGIAKNIQYF
TRBV10-3	.	.	TRBJ1-2	TGTGCCATCAGAGACCGACGGGACTATGGCTACACCTTC	CAIRDRRDYGYTF
TRBV5-6	.	.	TRBJ1-2	TGTGCCAGCAGCTTGCGGGAGAGATACTATGGCTACACCTTC	CASSLRERYYGYTF
TRBV9	.	.	TRBJ1-1	TGTGCCAGCAGCTCGACGCGCGGGACTTTCTTT	CASSSTRGTFF
TRBV11-2	.	.	TRBJ2-1	TGTGCCAGCAGCCAGTGGCGGGACAATGAGCAGTTCTTC	CASSQWRDNEQFF
TRBV6-1	.	.	TRBJ2-1	TGTGCCAGCAGTCGTTCAGGGGAGCAGTTCTTC	CASSRSGEQFF
TRBV18	TRBD2	.	TRBJ2-3	TGTGCCAGCTCACGTACTAGCGGGACGGATACGCAGTATTTT	CASSRTSGTDTQYF
TRBV29-1	TRBD1	.	TRBJ1-2	TGCAGCGTTGCGGGGACAGGGCCAAACTATGGCTACACCTTC	CSVAGTGPNYGYTF
TRBV2	.	.	TRBJ1-2	TGTGCCAGCAGTGAACAGATATATGGCTACACCTTC	CASSEQIYGYTF
TRBV28	TRBD1	.	TRBJ2-7	TGTGCCAGCAGTGCGACCGGGACAGGGCGCCACGAGCAGTACTTC	CASSATGTGRHEQYF
TRBV29-1	.	.	TRBJ2-7	TGCAGCGGGAAGTGGGGCGAGCAGTACTTC	CSGKWGEQYF
TRBV30	TRBD2	.	TRBJ2-3	TGTGCCTGGAGTTCTGGCGGGAGAGTAGCAGATACGCAGTATTTT	CAWSSGGRVADTQYF
TRBV18	TRBD1	once	TRBJ2-7	TGTGCCAGCTCACTTGCCGGGACAGCAGCCTACGAGCAGTACTTC	CASSLAGTAAYEQYF
TRBV7-2	.	.	TRBJ2-3	TGTGCCAGCAGCTTTCTTTCCAGGGTCACAGATACGCAGTATTTT	CASSFLSRVTDTQYF
TRBV20-1	.	.	TRBJ1-1	TGCAGTGCCCGGTGGGTCACTGAAGCTTTCTTT	CSARWVTEAFF
TRBV12-5	.	.	TRBJ2-5	TGTGCTAGTGGCCGATCCGGACGGCTGTACCAAGAGACCCAGTACTTC	CASGRSGRLYQETQYF
TRBV7-2	.	.	TRBJ2-7	TGTGCCAGCAGCTTAGCCATAGGGGCTCTCCGCGGGCAGTACTTC	CASSLAIGALRGQYF
TRBV2	TRBD1	few	TRBJ1-1	TGTGCCAGCAGTGCACCCCAGGGGGTCATGAACACTGAAGCTTTCTTT	CASSAPQGVMNTEAFF
TRBV10-3	.	.	TRBJ2-1	TGTGCCATCAGTGGAGGATCCGGGACGGGGTACAATGAGCAGTTCTTC	CAISGGSGTGYNEQFF
TRBV6-5	TRBD1	.	TRBJ2-7	TGTGCCAGCAGTTCAACAGGGGGCAGATACTACGAGCAGTACTTC	CASSSTGGRYYEQYF
TRBV4-3	TRBD1	.	TRBJ1-6	TGCGCCAGCAGCCAAGCTGGGGACAGGAACTACCCCACCCTCCACTTT	CASSQAGDRNYPTLHF
TRBV21-1	.	once	TRBJ1-1	TGTGCCAGCAGCAAATCAGGCGCCGGGACTGAAGCTTTCTTT	CASSKSGAGTEAFF
TRBV9	.	.	TRBJ2-7	TGTGCCAGCAGCCTCAGCGGAGGGGCCTACGAGCAGTACTTC	CASSLSGGAYEQYF
TRBV19	TRBD2	.	TRBJ2-7	TGTGCCAGTAGTGTCTGGACTAGCGGGAGAAAATACGAGCAGTACTTC	CASSVWTSGRKYEQYF
TRBV28	.	medium-sized	TRBJ2-7	TGTGCCAGCAGTTTACTATCGACAGTCACGAGCGAGCAGTACTTC	CASSLLSTVTSEQYF